The TCR beta chain under discussion was sequenced for a study of human T cells and chemical hapten exposure. Time point here: pre-sensitization, week 0. The treatment was: therapeutic diphenylcyclopropenone sensitization with weekly scalp DPC. This clonotype appeared many times. Its antigen is not identified. The CDR3 totals 13 residues. Trimming took 3 bases from V and 3 from J, leaving 8 bases between them. Germline lookup yields CDR1 LNHDA and CDR2 SQIVND (reference sequence). MiXCR was run by TCRdb on the RACE reads, yielding one entry per CDR3 protein. The sample shows about 270,000 distinct CDR3 sequences, 7.7% of them seen only once. Study-wide points: The study found expanded TCRs formed significantly more large CDR3 similarity clusters than controls. Because they had alopecia, donors may respond immunologically unlike healthy people. Unchanged with DPC sensitization were TCRs above 1 in 1000 frequency.

This specimen was whole blood, taken in connection with sensitization to the hapten diphenylcyclopropenone (DPC). The receptor was derived from a man aged 18 to 30 with alopecia areata. Some clones in this sample may be carry-over from other donors' samples. The genes are TRBV19 and TRBJ2-5, with D possibly being TRBD1 (5 bases). In nucleotides, the CDR3 is TGTGCCAGTAGTATGAGACAGAAAGAGACCCAGTACTTC. Its protein is CASSMRQKETQYF.